These T cell receptor beta chains were read from a single sample in a study of radiotherapy plus CTLA-4 blockade in lung cancer. The protocol was immunoSEQ multiplex PCR, while the TCRdb copy is restricted to in-frame clones and leaves out a portion. Of more than 90,000 clones detected, approximately 86% appear once; the ten largest clones hold 4.5% to 5%. The source was peripheral blood, collected from a patient treated with radiotherapy plus ipilimumab. The receptors shown here come from a human donor with non-small cell lung cancer that progressed on radiotherapy plus ipilimumab. Both conserved end residues are part of each CDR3.

V gene	J gene	CDR3 protein
TRBV7-9	TRBJ2-7	CASSLALGPTGTTYEQYF
TRBV19	TRBJ2-7	CASSTHLAGTSEQYF
TRBV5-5	TRBJ2-7	CASTSNYEQYF
TRBV27	TRBJ1-5	CASSHRGSDQPQHF
TRBV19	TRBJ1-2	CASSLRPSNYGYTF
TRBV6-1	TRBJ2-7	CASRPGGGSYEQYF
TRBV10-2	TRBJ2-7	CASSEGYLVGEQYF
TRBV18	TRBJ2-5	CASSPQRQGVLETQYF
TRBV29-1	TRBJ1-1	CSVGREGAASTEAFF
TRBV19	TRBJ1-2	CASSIMGQGYGYTF
TRBV14	TRBJ2-7	CASSQGTSGTRWQYF
TRBV6-1	TRBJ1-3	CASRIDRVVNTIYF
TRBV10-3	TRBJ2-7	CAISADGRSYEQYF
TRBV7-3	TRBJ2-7	CASSSGTSGRGGEQYF
TRBV9	TRBJ1-1	CASSVVGDGEAFF
TRBV2	TRBJ2-5	CASGDLETQYF
TRBV29-1	TRBJ2-7	CSVVVGISEQYF
TRBV12-5	TRBJ1-4	CASGPQGSEKLFF
TRBV2	TRBJ2-7	CASRNRGGTGGQYF
TRBV19	TRBJ1-5	CASSMGGEGLSQPQHF
TRBV5-1	TRBJ2-1	CASSSSGLQGNEQFF
TRBV5-4	TRBJ2-3	CASSGGLDRITDTQYF
TRBV6-1	TRBJ2-3	CASSGQADTQYF
TRBV5-1	TRBJ1-5	CASSSQGEQPQHF
TRBV9	TRBJ1-3	CASSVASGAVGGNTIYF
TRBV27	TRBJ2-5	CASRLSGGETQYF
TRBV7-3	TRBJ2-7	CASSLGRSYEQYF
TRBV5-4	TRBJ1-2	CASSSRDRGRVNYGYTF
TRBV6-1	TRBJ2-1	CASSLAGGYNEQFF
TRBV2	TRBJ2-3	CASSEDRTIDTQYF
TRBV4-2	TRBJ1-3	CASSQDRQGRGNTIYF
TRBV11-2	TRBJ2-2	CASSFSGTSANTGELFF
TRBV7-2	TRBJ1-1	CASSSSKHPATEAFF
TRBV7-2	TRBJ2-1	CASSLASKNTKFF
TRBV5-4	TRBJ1-4	CASSSPRDGEKLFF
TRBV12-5	TRBJ2-3	CASGLVPVSDTQYF
TRBV11-3	TRBJ1-2	CASPSGGWIEGYTF
TRBV10-3	TRBJ1-3	CAISDREGARNTIYF
TRBV14	TRBJ2-1	CASSPRTNNNEQFF
TRBV6-6	TRBJ1-3	CASSQGQGMSGNTIYF
TRBV27	TRBJ1-1	CASSWGNSAEAFF
TRBV7-8	TRBJ2-1	CASSPGLEQFF
TRBV2	TRBJ2-1	CASSEGGSQYNEQFF
TRBV5-1	TRBJ2-7	CASSRPGPSYEQYF
TRBV6-6	TRBJ2-7	CASTDAGEQYF
TRBV5-1	TRBJ2-5	CASSPRDYRETQYF
TRBV5-6	TRBJ2-5	CASSFYGLAVGEETQYF
TRBV2	TRBJ2-1	CARGGLAGEIEQFF
TRBV5-1	TRBJ1-1	CASSPNVGATEAFF
TRBV6-5	TRBJ2-3	CASSLAGTDTQYF
TRBV5-6	TRBJ2-7	CASSPLNRGNLYF
TRBV7-8	TRBJ2-7	CASSFALAFSYEQYF